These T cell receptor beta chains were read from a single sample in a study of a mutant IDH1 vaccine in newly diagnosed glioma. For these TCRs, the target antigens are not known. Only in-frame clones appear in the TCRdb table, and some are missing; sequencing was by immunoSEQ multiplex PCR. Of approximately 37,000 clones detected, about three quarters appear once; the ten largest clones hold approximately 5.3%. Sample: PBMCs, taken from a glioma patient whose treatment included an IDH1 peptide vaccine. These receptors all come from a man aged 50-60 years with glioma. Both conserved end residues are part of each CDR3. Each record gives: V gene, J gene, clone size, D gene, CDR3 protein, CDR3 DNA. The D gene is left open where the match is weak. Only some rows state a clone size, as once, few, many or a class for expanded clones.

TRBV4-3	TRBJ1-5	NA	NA	CASSQAADYSNQPQHF	TGCGCCAGCAGCCAAGCTGCAGATTATAGCAATCAGCCCCAGCATTTT
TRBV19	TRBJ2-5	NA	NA	CASSWGTSLQETQYF	TGTGCCAGTAGTTGGGGGACTTCCCTCCAAGAGACCCAGTACTTC
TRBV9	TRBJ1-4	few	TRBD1	CASSVGQGAEKLFF	TGTGCCAGCAGCGTAGGACAGGGGGCAGAAAAACTGTTTTTT
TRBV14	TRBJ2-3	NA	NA	CASSQADTQYF	TGTGCCAGCAGCCAGGCAGATACGCAGTATTTT
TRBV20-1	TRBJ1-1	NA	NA	CSAFLNTEAFF	TGCAGTGCATTTCTGAACACTGAAGCTTTCTTT
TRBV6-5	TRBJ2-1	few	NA	CASSRRARGNEQFF	TGTGCCAGCAGTCGAAGGGCTCGGGGCAATGAGCAGTTCTTC
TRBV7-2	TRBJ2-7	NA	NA	CASSSPASSLYEQYF	TGTGCCAGCAGCTCCCCCGCATCGTCTCTGTACGAGCAGTACTTC
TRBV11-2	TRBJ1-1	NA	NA	CAIFVQPNTEAFF	TGTGCCATATTTGTGCAGCCGAACACTGAAGCTTTCTTT
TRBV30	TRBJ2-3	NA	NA	CAWSADRSTDTQYF	TGTGCCTGGAGTGCGGACCGAAGCACAGATACGCAGTATTTT
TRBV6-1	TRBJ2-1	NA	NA	CASSPINNEQFF	TGTGCCAGCAGTCCGATAAACAATGAGCAGTTCTTC
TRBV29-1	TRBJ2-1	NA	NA	CSARGGLNEQFF	TGCAGCGCCAGGGGCGGGTTAAATGAGCAGTTCTTC
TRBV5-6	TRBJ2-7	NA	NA	CASSLMKGTLYEQYF	TGTGCCAGCAGCTTGATGAAGGGCACCCTCTACGAGCAGTACTTC
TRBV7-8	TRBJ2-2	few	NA	CASSGTNTGELFF	TGTGCCAGCAGCGGTACGAACACCGGGGAGCTGTTTTTT
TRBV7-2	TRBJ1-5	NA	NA	CASSLAGREDQPQHF	TGTGCCAGCAGCTTAGCGGGCAGGGAGGATCAGCCCCAGCATTTT
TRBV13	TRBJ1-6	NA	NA	CASSWVNSPLHF	TGTGCCAGCAGCTGGGTTAATTCACCCCTCCACTTT
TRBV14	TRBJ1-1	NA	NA	CASSQFHRNRAFF	TGTGCCAGCAGCCAATTCCACAGAAATCGGGCTTTCTTT
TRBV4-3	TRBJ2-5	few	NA	CASSHRGAGETQYF	TGCGCCAGCAGCCATCGCGGGGCCGGAGAGACCCAGTACTTC
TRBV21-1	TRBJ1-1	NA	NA	CASSKSGGWTEAFF	TGTGCCAGCAGCAAATCGGGGGGCTGGACTGAAGCTTTCTTT
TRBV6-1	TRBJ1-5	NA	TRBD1	CASSGQGSTQPQHF	TGTGCCAGCAGTGGACAGGGTTCCACCCAGCCCCAGCATTTT
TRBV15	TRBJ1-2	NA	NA	CATSRDRIYGYTF	TGTGCCACCAGCAGAGATCGGATTTATGGCTACACCTTC
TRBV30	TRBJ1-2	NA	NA	CAWSGRGGYTF	TGTGCCTGGAGTGGCCGGGGTGGCTACACCTTC
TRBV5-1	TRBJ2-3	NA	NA	CASSREGGSTDTQYF	TGCGCCAGCAGCCGCGAAGGAGGATCCACAGATACGCAGTATTTT
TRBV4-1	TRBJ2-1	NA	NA	CASSQVLAYEQFF	TGCGCCAGCAGCCAAGTCCTAGCTTACGAGCAGTTCTTC
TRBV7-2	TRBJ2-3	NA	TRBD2	CASSWTSGGPKDTQYF	TGTGCCAGCAGCTGGACTAGCGGGGGACCTAAAGATACGCAGTATTTT
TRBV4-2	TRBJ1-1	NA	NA	CASSQNNAGAGEAFF	TGTGCCAGCAGCCAAAATAACGCGGGTGCGGGTGAAGCTTTCTTT
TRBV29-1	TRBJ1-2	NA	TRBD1	CSARDRDYGYTF	TGCAGCGCCAGGGACAGGGACTATGGCTACACCTTC
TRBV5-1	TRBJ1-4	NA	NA	CASSFWTVLNEKLFF	TGCGCCAGCAGCTTTTGGACAGTCCTGAATGAAAAACTGTTTTTT
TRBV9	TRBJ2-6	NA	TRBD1	CASSPDRGRGGANVLTF	TGTGCCAGCAGCCCCGACAGGGGGAGAGGTGGGGCCAACGTCCTGACTTTC
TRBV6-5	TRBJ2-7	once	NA	CASSYLPSSYEQYF	TGTGCCAGCAGTTACTTGCCCAGTTCCTACGAGCAGTACTTC
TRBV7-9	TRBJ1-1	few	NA	CASSLNTEAFF	TGTGCCAGCAGCTTGAACACTGAAGCTTTCTTT
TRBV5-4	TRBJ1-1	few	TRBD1	CASSLSGGRTEAFF	TGTGCCAGCAGCTTGTCAGGGGGGCGGACTGAAGCTTTCTTT
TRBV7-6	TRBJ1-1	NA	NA	CASSLEGSGSPNTEAFF	TGTGCCAGCAGCTTAGAAGGATCAGGAAGCCCGAACACTGAAGCTTTCTTT
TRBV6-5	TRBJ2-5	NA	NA	CAESLVPVETQYF	TGTGCCGAAAGCTTGGTACCGGTAGAGACCCAGTACTTC
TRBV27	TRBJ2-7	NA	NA	CASSLDRTYEQYF	TGTGCCAGCAGTTTAGACAGAACCTACGAGCAGTACTTC
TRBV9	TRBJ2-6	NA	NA	CASSVAGAGANVLTF	TGTGCCAGCAGCGTAGCGGGTGCTGGGGCCAACGTCCTGACTTTC
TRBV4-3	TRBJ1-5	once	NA	CASSQEPGAGNQPQHF	TGCGCCAGCAGCCAAGAACCGGGGGCTGGCAATCAGCCCCAGCATTTT
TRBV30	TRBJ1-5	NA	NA	CAWSETGKSQPQHF	TGTGCCTGGAGTGAGACAGGAAAGAGTCAGCCCCAGCATTTT
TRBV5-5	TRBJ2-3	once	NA	CASSLGLTDTQYF	TGTGCCAGCAGCCTGGGGCTTACAGATACGCAGTATTTT
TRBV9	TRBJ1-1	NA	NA	CASSVRGYTEAFF	TGTGCCAGCAGCGTTAGGGGATATACTGAAGCTTTCTTT
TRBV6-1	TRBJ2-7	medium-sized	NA	CASSEGQGGEEQYF	TGTGCCAGCAGTGAAGGACAGGGAGGAGAGGAGCAGTACTTC
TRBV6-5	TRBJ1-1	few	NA	CASSYSGGNTEAFF	TGTGCCAGCAGTTACTCGGGGGGAAACACTGAAGCTTTCTTT
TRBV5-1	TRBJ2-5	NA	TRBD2	CASSLTFSVAGGLEETQYF	TGCGCCAGCAGCTTGACCTTCTCGGTAGCGGGGGGGCTGGAAGAGACCCAGTACTTC
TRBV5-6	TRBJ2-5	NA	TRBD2	CASSRSAGVETQYF	TGTGCCAGCAGCCGATCGGCGGGGGTAGAGACCCAGTACTTC
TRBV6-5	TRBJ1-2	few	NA	CASTTNRDNYGYTF	TGTGCCAGCACGACAAACAGGGATAACTATGGCTACACCTTC
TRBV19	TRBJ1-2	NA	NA	CASSAEGFGYTF	TGTGCCAGTAGTGCCGAGGGATTTGGCTACACCTTC
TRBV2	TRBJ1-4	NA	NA	CASRAGASGNEKLFF	TGTGCCAGCAGGGCCGGGGCCAGCGGGAATGAAAAACTGTTTTTT
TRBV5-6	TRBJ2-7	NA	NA	CASSFIGFGGYEQYF	TGTGCCAGCAGCTTTATTGGATTTGGGGGATACGAGCAGTACTTC
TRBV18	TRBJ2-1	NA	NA	CASSPSVGDYNEQFF	TGTGCCAGCTCACCCTCTGTGGGGGATTACAATGAGCAGTTCTTC
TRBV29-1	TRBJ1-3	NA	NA	CSVDSGNTIYF	TGCAGCGTCGATTCAGGAAACACCATATATTTT
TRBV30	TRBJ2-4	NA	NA	CAWSGRVTGRLAKNIQYF	TGTGCCTGGAGTGGCCGGGTGACAGGCAGACTAGCCAAAAACATTCAGTACTTC
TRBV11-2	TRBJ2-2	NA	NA	CASSLYQGGELFF	TGTGCCAGCAGCTTATATCAGGGAGGGGAGCTGTTTTTT
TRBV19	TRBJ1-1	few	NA	CASNRPSMNTEAFF	TGTGCCAGTAATCGGCCCTCCATGAACACTGAAGCTTTCTTT
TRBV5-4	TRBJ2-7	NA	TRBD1	CASSLETGANSYEQYF	TGTGCCAGCAGCTTGGAGACAGGGGCCAACTCCTACGAGCAGTACTTC